Listed here is a single TCR beta chain. The record originates from a study of identical twins. V was trimmed by 6 bases and J by 0 bases, leaving 13 bases between them. Germline-derived CDR1 and CDR2 are MNHEY and SVGEGT. The CDR3 totals 15 residues. TCRdb re-analysed the 5' RACE reads in MiXCR, keeping a single row per CDR3 protein. This sample yields approximately 410,000 distinct CDR3 sequences, of which approximately 17% are seen a single time; roughly 12% belongs to the top ten. This sequence originates from a man between 45 and 60 years old in good health. The V and J genes are TRBV6-2 or TRBV6-3 and TRBJ2-3; maybe TRBD2 (6 bases). Material: naive T cells sorted from blood. The CDR3 sequence is CASSTRGTSTDTQYF. In DNA, the CDR3 is TGTGCCAGCAGCACCCGCGGGACTAGCACAGATACGCAGTATTTT.